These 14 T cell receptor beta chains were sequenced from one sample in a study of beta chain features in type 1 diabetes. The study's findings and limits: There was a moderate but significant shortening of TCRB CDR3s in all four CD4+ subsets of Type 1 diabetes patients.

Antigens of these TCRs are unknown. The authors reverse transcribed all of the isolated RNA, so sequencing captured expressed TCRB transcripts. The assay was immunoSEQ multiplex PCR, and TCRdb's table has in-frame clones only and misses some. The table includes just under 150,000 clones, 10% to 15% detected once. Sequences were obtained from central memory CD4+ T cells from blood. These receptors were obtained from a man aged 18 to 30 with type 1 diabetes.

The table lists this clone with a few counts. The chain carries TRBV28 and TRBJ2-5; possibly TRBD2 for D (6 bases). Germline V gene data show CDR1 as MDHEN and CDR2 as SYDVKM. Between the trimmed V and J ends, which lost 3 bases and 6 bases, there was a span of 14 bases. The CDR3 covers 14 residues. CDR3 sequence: CASSFGGVKKTQYF. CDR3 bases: TGTGCCAGCAGTTTTGGAGGGGTCAAAAAGACCCAGTACTTC.

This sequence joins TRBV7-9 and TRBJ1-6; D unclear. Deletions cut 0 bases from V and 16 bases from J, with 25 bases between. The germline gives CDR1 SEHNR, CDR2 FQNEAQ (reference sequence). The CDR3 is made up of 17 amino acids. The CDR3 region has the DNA TGTGCCAGCAGCTTAGCGCCGTCGTCAGATCAATTCACCGGACTCCACTTT. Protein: CASSLAPSSDQFTGLHF.

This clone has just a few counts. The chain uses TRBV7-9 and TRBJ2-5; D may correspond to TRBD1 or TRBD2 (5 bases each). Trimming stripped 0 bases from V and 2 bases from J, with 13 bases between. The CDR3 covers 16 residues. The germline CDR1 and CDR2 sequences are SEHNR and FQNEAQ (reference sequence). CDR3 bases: TGTGCCAGCAGCTTAGCGATCGGGGCCCGGCAAGAGACCCAGTACTTC. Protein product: CASSLAIGARQETQYF.

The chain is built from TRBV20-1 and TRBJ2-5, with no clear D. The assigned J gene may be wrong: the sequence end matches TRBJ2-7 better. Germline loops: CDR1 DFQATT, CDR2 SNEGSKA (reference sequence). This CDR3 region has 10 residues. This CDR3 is CSARLNEQYF. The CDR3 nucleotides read TGCAGTGCTAGATTAAACGAGCAGTACTTC.

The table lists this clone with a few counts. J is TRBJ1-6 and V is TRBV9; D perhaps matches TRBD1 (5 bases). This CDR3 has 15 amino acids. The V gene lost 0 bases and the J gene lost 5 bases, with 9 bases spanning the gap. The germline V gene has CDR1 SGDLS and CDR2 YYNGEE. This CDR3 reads CASSVGGVNNSPLHF. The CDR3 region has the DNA TGTGCCAGCAGCGTAGGAGGGGTCAATAATTCACCCCTCCACTTT.

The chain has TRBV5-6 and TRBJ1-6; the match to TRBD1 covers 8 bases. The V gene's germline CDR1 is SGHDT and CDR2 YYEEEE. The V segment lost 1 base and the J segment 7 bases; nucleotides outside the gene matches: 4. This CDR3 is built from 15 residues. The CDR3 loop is CASSLLQGDNSPLHF. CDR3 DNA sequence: TGTGCCAGCAGCTTGTTACAGGGGGACAATTCACCCCTCCACTTT.

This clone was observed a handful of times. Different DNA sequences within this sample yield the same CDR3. The CDR3 nucleotides read TGTGCCTGGAGCGGACAGGGGTACGAGCAGTACTTC. This translates into CAWSGQGYEQYF. This chain uses TRBV30 with TRBJ2-7, with TRBD1 identical over 9 bases. With V trimmed by 3 bases and J by 4 bases, 1 base remained unmatched. The CDR3 length is 12 residues. Germline assignment: CDR1 GTSNPN and CDR2 SVGIG (reference sequence).

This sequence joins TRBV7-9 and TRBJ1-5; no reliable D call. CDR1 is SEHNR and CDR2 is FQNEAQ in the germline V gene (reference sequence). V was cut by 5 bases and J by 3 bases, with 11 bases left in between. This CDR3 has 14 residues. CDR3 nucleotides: TGTGCCAGCAGCCTTCTCGGGGTCAATCAGCCCCAGCATTTT. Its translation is CASSLLGVNQPQHF.

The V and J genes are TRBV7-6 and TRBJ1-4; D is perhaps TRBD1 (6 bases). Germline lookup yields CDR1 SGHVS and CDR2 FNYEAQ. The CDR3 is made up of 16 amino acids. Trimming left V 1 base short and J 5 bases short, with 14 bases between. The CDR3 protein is CASSLVPGQMNEKLFF. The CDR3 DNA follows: TGTGCCAGCAGCTTAGTTCCCGGACAGATGAATGAAAAACTGTTTTTT.

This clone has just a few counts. The CDR3: CASSYLTGRGSPLHF. In DNA, the CDR3 is TGTGCCAGCAGTTACCTGACAGGGCGTGGTTCACCCCTCCACTTT. The V gene is TRBV6-5, the J gene TRBJ1-6, with 7 bases lining up with TRBD1. The CDR3 contains 15 residues. The trim removed 2 bases at V and 9 bases at J, leaving 7 bases unmatched. The germline V gene encodes CDR1 MNHEY and CDR2 SVGAGI.

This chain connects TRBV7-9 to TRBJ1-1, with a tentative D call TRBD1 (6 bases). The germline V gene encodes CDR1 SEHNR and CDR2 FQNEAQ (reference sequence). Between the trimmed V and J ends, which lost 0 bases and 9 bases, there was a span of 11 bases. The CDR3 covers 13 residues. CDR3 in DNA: TGTGCCAGCAGCTTAGCGGACAGTGCTCAAGCTTTCTTT. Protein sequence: CASSLADSAQAFF.

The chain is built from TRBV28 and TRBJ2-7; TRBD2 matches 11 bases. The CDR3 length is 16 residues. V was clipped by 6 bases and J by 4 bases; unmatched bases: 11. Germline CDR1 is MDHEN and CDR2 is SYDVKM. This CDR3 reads CASSPTLAGGLYEQYF. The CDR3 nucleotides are TGTGCCAGCAGCCCAACTCTAGCGGGGGGTCTTTACGAGCAGTACTTC.

The CDR3 protein is CASSSSGSYNEQFF. The CDR3 DNA sequence: TGTGCCAGCAGCTCCTCAGGCTCCTACAATGAGCAGTTCTTC. The V call is TRBV7-3, the J call TRBJ2-1, with D unclear. The CDR3 covers 14 residues. V shed 4 bases and J shed 0 bases, with 7 bases lying between them. Per the germline V gene, CDR1 is SGHTA and CDR2 is FQGTGA.

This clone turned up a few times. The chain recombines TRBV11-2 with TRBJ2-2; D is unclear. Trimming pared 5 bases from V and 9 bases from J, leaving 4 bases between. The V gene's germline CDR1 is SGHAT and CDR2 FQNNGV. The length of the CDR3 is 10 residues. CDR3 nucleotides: TGTGCCAGCAGCACTAGGGAGCTGTTTTTT. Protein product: CASSTRELFF.